This T cell receptor (beta chain) was sequenced in a study of post-analysis software for immune sequencing data. Points on this clonotype: Its antigen is not known.

Researchers reported that TCR beta cDNA libraries carried unique molecular identifiers. One entry per CDR3 protein results from TCRdb running MiXCR on the PCR reads. The sample has approximately 690,000 distinct CDR3 sequences; about 60% are singletons. The CDR3 loop spans 14 amino acids. The J segment lost 0 bases and the V segment lost 6 bases, leaving 4 bases of the junction unmatched. General study findings and limits: Patients with multiple sclerosis recorded significantly lower normalized Chao1 diversity than controls, the study found. Controls had lower frequencies than patients of a few TRBV segments, which included TRBV5-6, TRBV5-1 and TRBV20-1. Samples from one preparation batch, clustered by F measure, grouped strongly together.

This chain joins TRBV12-3 or TRBV12-4 and TRBJ1-2, with 7 bases aligning to TRBD1. The receptor comes from a girl aged 2 to 9 with multiple sclerosis. Sequenced sample: blood. The CDR3 here is CASRGDSTNYGYTF. CDR3 in DNA: TGTGCCAGCAGGGGGGACAGTACTAACTATGGCTACACCTTC.